Reported below is one T cell receptor (beta chain). An end of the junction does not agree with germline; a read error may underlie this. This CDR3 spans 14 amino acids. CDR1 and CDR2 (germline): LGHNA, YSLEER. The data were obtained in a study of response to subunit inactivated influenza vaccine. MiXCR, run by TCRdb on the RT-PCR reads, gives a single entry per CDR3 protein. The sample includes hundreds of thousands of distinct CDR3 sequences, 20% to 25% of them seen just once. This chain joins TRBV4-3 and TRBJ2-5, with 8 nucleotides matching TRBD1. This clonotype was sampled from a man aged 50-75 years who received an inactivated influenza vaccine. The material sequenced was PBMCs from blood, taken 21 months after vaccination. In DNA, the CDR3 is TGTGCCAGCAGCCAAGGACAGGGAGGAGAGACCCAGTACTTC. Protein product: CASSQGQGGETQYF.